This T cell receptor (beta chain) was documented in a study of cytomegalovirus exposure and HLA in healthy donors. In the PCR, 60 Vbeta and 13 Jbeta primers were used. The method was immunoSEQ multiplex PCR; TCRdb's version includes in-frame clones alone and lacks a portion of them. The profile shows almost 200,000 clones, around 80% of them singletons. This clone has just one count. Antigen unknown. The germline V and J ends were trimmed by 0 bases and 0 bases, with 10 bases remaining between them. Looked up from germline, CDR1 is SGHRS and CDR2 is YFSETQ. The CDR3 is made up of 16 amino acids. The study's findings and limits: The authors excluded some V segments, including TRBV6-2 and TRBV6-3, as indistinguishable.

The V call is TRBV5-1, the J call TRBJ1-3; D uncertain. Specimen: PBMCs. This TCR was sampled from a woman aged 30 to 39 in good health and CMV-seropositive. The CDR3 reads CASSLDGSVSGNTIYF. Here the CDR3 DNA reads TGCGCCAGCAGCTTGGACGGGTCCGTCTCTGGAAACACCATATATTTT.